This T cell receptor beta chain emerged from a study of control samples from healthy donors and cancer patients (dated by TCRdb to the early 2020s). The library was produced with the immunoSEQ multiplex PCR assay. In TCRdb, the immuneACCESS table is reduced to in-frame sequences with V and J assigned. These tables do not hold every clone; where another copy was compared, an unresolved V gene accounts for under half, and the others remain unexplained. The sample table shows some 220,000 clones, and around 94% are seen once. The ten largest clones represent approximately 1.4% of the sample. The cysteine opens and the phenylalanine closes a CDR3 of 15 amino acids. Only the CDR3 DNA is retained, 45 bases long and in frame from the first base. Ends trimmed: V by 3 bases, J by 3 bases; bases unmatched to a gene: 5. The germline V gene sets CDR1 to KGHDR and CDR2 to SFDVKD. Concerning this clone: Its antigen is still unknown. Base qualities are not recorded, but no much larger clone differs from it by a single base.

The V gene is TRBV24-1 and the J gene is TRBJ2-3; 7 of the junction bases match TRBD1. The source of this sequence is a man aged 50-59 years in good health. The sample taken for sequencing was blood. The DNA reads TGTGCCACCAGTGATACCGGGACAGAAACAGATACGCAGTATTTT. This yields the protein CATSDTGTETDTQYF.